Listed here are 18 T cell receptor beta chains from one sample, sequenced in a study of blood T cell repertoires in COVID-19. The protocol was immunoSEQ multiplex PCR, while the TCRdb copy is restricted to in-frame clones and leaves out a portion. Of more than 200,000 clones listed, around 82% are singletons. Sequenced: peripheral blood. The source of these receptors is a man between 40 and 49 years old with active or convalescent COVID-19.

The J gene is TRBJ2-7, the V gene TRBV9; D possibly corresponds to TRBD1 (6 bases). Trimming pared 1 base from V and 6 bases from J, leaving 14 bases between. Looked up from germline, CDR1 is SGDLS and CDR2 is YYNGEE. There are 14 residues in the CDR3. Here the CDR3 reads CASSVFPGEGEQYF. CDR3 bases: TGTGCCAGCAGCGTATTCCCAGGGGAAGGCGAGCAGTACTTC.

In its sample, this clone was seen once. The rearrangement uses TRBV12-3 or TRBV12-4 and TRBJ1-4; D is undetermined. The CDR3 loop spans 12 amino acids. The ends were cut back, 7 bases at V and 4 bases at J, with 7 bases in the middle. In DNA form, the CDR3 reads TGTGCCAGCATGGGGAGTAATGAAAAACTGTTTTTT. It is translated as CASMGSNEKLFF.

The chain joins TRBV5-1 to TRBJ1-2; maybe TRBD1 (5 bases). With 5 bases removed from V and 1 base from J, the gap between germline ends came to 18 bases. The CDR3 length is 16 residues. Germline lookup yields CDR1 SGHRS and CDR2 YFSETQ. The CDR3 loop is CASSLLFDSLNYGYTF. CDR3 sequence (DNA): TGCGCCAGCAGTCTGTTGTTCGACAGCCTTAACTATGGCTACACCTTC.

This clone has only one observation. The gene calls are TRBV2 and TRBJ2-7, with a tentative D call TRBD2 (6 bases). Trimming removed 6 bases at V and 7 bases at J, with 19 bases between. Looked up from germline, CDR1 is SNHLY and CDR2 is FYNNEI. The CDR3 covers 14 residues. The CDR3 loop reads CASRVGAGGVEQYF. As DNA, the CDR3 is TGTGCCAGCAGAGTAGGAGCTGGCGGGGTTGAGCAGTACTTC.

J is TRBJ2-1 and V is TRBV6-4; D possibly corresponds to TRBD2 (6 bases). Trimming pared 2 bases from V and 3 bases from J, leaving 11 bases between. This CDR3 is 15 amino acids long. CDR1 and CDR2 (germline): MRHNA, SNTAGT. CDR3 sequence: CASSDGAGSYNEQFF. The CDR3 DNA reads TGTGCCAGCAGTGACGGGGCGGGGAGCTACAATGAGCAGTTCTTC.

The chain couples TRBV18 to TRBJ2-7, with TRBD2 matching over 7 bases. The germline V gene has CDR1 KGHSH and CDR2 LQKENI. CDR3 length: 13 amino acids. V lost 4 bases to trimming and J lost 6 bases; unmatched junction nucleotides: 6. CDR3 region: CASSRGLESEQYF. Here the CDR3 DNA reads TGTGCCAGCTCACGTGGACTAGAGAGCGAGCAGTACTTC. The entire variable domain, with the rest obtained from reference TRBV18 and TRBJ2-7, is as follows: NAGVMQNPRHLVRRRGQEARLRCSPMKGHSHVYWYRQLPEEGLKFMVYLQKENIIDESGMPKERFSAEFPKEGPSILRIQQVVRGDSAAYFCASSRGLESEQYFGPGTRLTVT.

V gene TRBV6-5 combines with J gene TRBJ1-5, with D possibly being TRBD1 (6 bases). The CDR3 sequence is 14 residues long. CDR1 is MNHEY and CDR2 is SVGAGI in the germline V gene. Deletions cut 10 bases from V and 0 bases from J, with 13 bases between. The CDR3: CATNTGPSNQPQHF. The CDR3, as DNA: TGTGCCACCAACACAGGGCCTAGCAATCAGCCCCAGCATTTT.

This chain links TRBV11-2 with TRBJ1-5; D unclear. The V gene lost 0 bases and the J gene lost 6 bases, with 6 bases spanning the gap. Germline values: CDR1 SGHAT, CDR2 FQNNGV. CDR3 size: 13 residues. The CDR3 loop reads CASSLDFSQPQHF. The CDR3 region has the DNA TGTGCCAGCAGCTTAGATTTCAGTCAGCCCCAGCATTTT.

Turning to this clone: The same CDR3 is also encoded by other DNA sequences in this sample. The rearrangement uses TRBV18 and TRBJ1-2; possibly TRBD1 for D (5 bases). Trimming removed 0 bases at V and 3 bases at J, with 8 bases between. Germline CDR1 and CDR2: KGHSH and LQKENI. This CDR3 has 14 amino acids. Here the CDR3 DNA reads TGTGCCAGCTCACCACCCGGGGGAGACTATGGCTACACCTTC. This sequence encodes CASSPPGGDYGYTF.

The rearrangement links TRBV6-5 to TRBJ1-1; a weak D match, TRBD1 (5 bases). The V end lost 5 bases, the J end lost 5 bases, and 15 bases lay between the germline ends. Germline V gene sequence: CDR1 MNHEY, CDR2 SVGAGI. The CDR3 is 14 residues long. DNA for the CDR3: TGTGCCAGCAGTCCCAGGGTGCTCGGGACTGAAGCTTTCTTT. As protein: CASSPRVLGTEAFF.

This CDR3 reads CASRATSDTEAFF. The CDR3 DNA reads TGTGCCAGCAGGGCAACCAGTGACACTGAAGCTTTCTTT. The chain combines TRBV6-4 with TRBJ1-1; D is uncertain. The CDR3 length is 13 residues. Trimming took off 6 bases at V and 3 bases at J, with 11 bases between the two ends. Germline V gives CDR1 MRHNA, CDR2 SNTAGT.

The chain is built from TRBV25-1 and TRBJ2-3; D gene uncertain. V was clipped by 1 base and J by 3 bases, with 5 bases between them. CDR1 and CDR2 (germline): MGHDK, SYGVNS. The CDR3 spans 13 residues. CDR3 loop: CASSEFLTDTQYF. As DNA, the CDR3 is TGTGCCAGCAGTGAATTTCTGACAGATACGCAGTATTTT.

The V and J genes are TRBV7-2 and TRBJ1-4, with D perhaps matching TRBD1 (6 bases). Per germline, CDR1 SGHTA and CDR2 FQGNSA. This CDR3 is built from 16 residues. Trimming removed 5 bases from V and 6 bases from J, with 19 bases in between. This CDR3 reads CASSQGNQGLDEKLFF. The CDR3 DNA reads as TGTGCCAGCAGCCAAGGCAACCAGGGGCTCGATGAAAAACTGTTTTTT.

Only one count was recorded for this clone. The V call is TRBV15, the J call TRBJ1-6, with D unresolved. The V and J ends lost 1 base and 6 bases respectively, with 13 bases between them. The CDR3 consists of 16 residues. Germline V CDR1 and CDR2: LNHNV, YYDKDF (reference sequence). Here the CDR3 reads CATSRGLQSLNSPLHF. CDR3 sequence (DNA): TGTGCCACCAGCAGAGGCCTACAGAGCCTTAATTCACCCCTCCACTTT.

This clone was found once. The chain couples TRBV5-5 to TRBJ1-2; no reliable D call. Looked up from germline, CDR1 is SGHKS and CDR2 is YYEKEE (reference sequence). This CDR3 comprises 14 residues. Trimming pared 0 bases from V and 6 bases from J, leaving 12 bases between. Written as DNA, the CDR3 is TGTGCCAGCAGCTTGGTTCGGGGTCGTGATGGCTACACCTTC. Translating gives CASSLVRGRDGYTF.

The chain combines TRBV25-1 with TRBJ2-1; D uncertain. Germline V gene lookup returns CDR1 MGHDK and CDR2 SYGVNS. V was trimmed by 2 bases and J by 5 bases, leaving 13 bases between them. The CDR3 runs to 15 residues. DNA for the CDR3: TGTGCCAGCAGTGAACCAGGCCCGACCAACAATGAGCAGTTCTTC. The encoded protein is CASSEPGPTNNEQFF. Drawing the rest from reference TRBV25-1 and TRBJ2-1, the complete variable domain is EADIYQTPRYLVIGTGKKITLECSQTMGHDKMYWYQQDPGMELHLIHYSYGVNSTEKGDLSSESTVSRIRTEHFPLTLESARPSHTSQYLCASSEPGPTNNEQFFGPGTRLTVL.

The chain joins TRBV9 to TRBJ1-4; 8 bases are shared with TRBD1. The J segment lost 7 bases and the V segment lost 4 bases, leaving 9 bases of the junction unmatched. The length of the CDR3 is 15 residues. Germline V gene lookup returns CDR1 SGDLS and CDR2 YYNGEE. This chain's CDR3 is CASSPTTGVGEKLFF. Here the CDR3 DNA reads TGTGCCAGCAGCCCCACGACAGGGGTCGGTGAAAAACTGTTTTTT.

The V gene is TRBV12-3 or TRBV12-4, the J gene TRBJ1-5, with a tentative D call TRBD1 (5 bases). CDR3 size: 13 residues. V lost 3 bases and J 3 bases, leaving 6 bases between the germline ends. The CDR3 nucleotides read TGTGCCAGCAGTTTGACAGACAATCAGCCCCAGCATTTT. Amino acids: CASSLTDNQPQHF.